This entry lists 20 T cell receptor beta chains sequenced from one sample in a study of cytomegalovirus exposure and HLA in healthy donors. In the PCR, 60 Vbeta and 13 Jbeta primers were used. Sequencing used immunoSEQ multiplex PCR; TCRdb keeps in-frame clones, though not all of them. The table records fewer than 250,000 clones, approximately 75% of them present only once. Sequencing was carried out using PBMCs. These receptors originate from a man aged 25 to 40 in good health and CMV-seropositive.

The V and J genes are TRBV28 and TRBJ2-3; D gene uncertain. Germline CDR1 reads MDHEN; CDR2 reads SYDVKM. V dropped 6 bases and J dropped 1 base, with 17 bases sitting between them. The CDR3 sequence is 16 residues long. The chain's CDR3 is CASSFSGLAGTDTQYF. CDR3 nucleotides: TGTGCCAGCAGCTTCTCCGGCTTAGCTGGCACAGATACGCAGTATTTT.

A note on this clone: A junction boundary mismatches the germline segment, possibly from a read error. The chain is built from TRBV4-1 and TRBJ2-7; a weak D match, TRBD1 (6 bases). There are 14 residues in the CDR3. Germline-derived CDR1 and CDR2 are MGHRA and YSYEKL. The CDR3 nucleotides are TGCGCCAGCAGCCCGACCGACGAGGGGGAAAAGGGTGACTTC. It codes for CASSPTDEGEKGDF.

The chain employs TRBV30 and TRBJ2-1; TRBD2 matches at 7 bases. This CDR3 contains 17 residues. Germline assignment: CDR1 GTSNPN and CDR2 SVGIG (reference sequence). V shed 0 bases, J shed 0 bases, and the junction held 8 bases outside the gene matches. For the CDR3, the DNA is TGTGCCTGGAGTGTACGTCCAGCGGGACGCTCCTACAATGAGCAGTTCTTC. Translating it yields CAWSVRPAGRSYNEQFF.

The rearrangement uses TRBV6-4 and TRBJ2-1; 7 nucleotides agree with TRBD1. The CDR3 totals 15 residues. V lost 5 bases to trimming and J lost 4 bases; unmatched junction nucleotides: 8. CDR1 is MRHNA, CDR2 SNTAGT, per germline. In nucleotides, the CDR3 is TGTGCCAGCAGTACTCGGGACAGCGATTACAATGAGCAGTTCTTC. Translation gives CASSTRDSDYNEQFF.

The chain is built from TRBV7-9 and TRBJ2-1, with 10 nucleotides matching TRBD2. Looked up from germline, CDR1 is SEHNR and CDR2 is FQNEAQ (reference sequence). The CDR3 contains 17 residues. After removal of 5 bases from V and 3 bases from J, the junction contained 10 bases not matched to a gene. CDR3 loop: CASSAAGLAVYYNEQFF. The CDR3 DNA sequence: TGTGCCAGCAGCGCCGCAGGACTAGCGGTTTACTACAATGAGCAGTTCTTC. Combining the CDR3 with reference TRBV7-9 and TRBJ2-1 gives the whole variable domain DTGVSQNPRHKITKRGQNVTFRCDPISEHNRLYWYRQTLGQGPEFLTYFQNEAQLEKSRLLSDRFSAERPKGSFSTLEIQRTEQGDSAMYLCASSAAGLAVYYNEQFFGPGTRLTVL.

This chain uses TRBV19 with TRBJ1-5; D remains unclear. The CDR3 runs to 15 residues. Germline CDR1 is LNHDA and CDR2 is SQIVND (reference sequence). Trimming removed 6 bases at V and 5 bases at J, with 17 bases between. CDR3 loop: CASREGGVRDQPQHF. CDR3 in DNA: TGTGCCAGTAGAGAGGGAGGAGTTAGGGATCAGCCCCAGCATTTT.

The CDR3, as DNA: TGTGCCACCAGCAGAGTTAAGGGGATGACCGAGACCCAGTACTTC. Its translation is CATSRVKGMTETQYF. The rearrangement uses TRBV15 and TRBJ2-5; perhaps TRBD1 as D (5 bases). Germline V lookup: CDR1 LNHNV, CDR2 YYDKDF (reference sequence). The V end was cut by 1 base, the J end by 5 bases, with 14 bases between. The CDR3 is 15 residues long.

The rearrangement links TRBV6-5 to TRBJ2-7; maybe TRBD1 (6 bases). Germline lookup yields CDR1 MNHEY and CDR2 SVGAGI. CDR3 size: 15 residues. V was pared by 0 bases and J by 6 bases, with 15 bases between. CDR3 sequence reads: CASSYSNPGQGEQYF. The CDR3 DNA follows: TGTGCCAGCAGTTACTCAAATCCGGGACAAGGCGAGCAGTACTTC.

The chain is built from TRBV11-1 and TRBJ2-3; D is undetermined. Trimming took 0 bases from V and 0 from J, leaving 10 bases between them. Germline-derived CDR1 and CDR2 are SGHAT and FQDESV (reference sequence). The CDR3 totals 16 residues. CDR3 in amino acids: CASSLASLASTDTQYF. As DNA, the CDR3 is TGTGCCAGCAGCTTAGCATCCCTGGCTAGCACAGATACGCAGTATTTT. The complete variable domain, with remaining parts taken from reference TRBV11-1 and TRBJ2-3, reads EAEVAQSPRYKITEKSQAVAFWCDPISGHATLYWYRQILGQGPELLVQFQDESVVDDSQLPKDRFSAERLKGVDSTLKIQPAELGDSAMYLCASSLASLASTDTQYFGPGTRLTVL.

A single count supports this clone. The gene calls are TRBV28 and TRBJ2-5, with 10 positions matching TRBD2. The trim removed 2 bases at V and 1 base at J, leaving 7 bases unmatched. This CDR3 is 17 amino acids long. Germline CDR1 reads MDHEN; CDR2 reads SYDVKM. In nucleotides, the CDR3 is TGTGCCAGCAGTTTACTAGCGGGAGCTGAGGGCCAAGAGACCCAGTACTTC. Protein product: CASSLLAGAEGQETQYF.

This clone was observed a handful of times. The chain links TRBV29-1 to TRBJ1-4; maybe TRBD1 (6 bases). The CDR3 spans 11 residues. CDR1 and CDR2 from the germline V gene are SQVTM and ANQGSEA. V dropped 6 bases and J dropped 10 bases, with 12 bases sitting between them. CDR3 sequence reads: CSVLVGGKLFF. The CDR3, as DNA: TGCAGCGTCTTGGTAGGGGGAAAACTGTTTTTT.

This rearrangement joins TRBV10-1 to TRBJ2-2, with 7 bases that match TRBD2. Looked up from germline, CDR1 is WNHNN and CDR2 is SYGVQD (reference sequence). Trimming at V came to 8 bases and at J to 6 bases, leaving 6 bases not matched to a gene. CDR3 length: 13 residues. CDR3 nucleotides: TGCGCCAGCCCGCGGGGGTGGGCCGGGGAGCTGTTTTTT. As protein: CASPRGWAGELFF.

DNA for the CDR3: TGTGCCAGCCAACGGACTAGCGGGGGCTACAATGAGCAGTTCTTC. It specifies CASQRTSGGYNEQFF. V gene TRBV7-2 combines with J gene TRBJ2-1; 13 positions agree with TRBD2. Per germline, CDR1 SGHTA and CDR2 FQGNSA. J lost 3 bases, V lost 8 bases, and 4 bases had no gene match. The CDR3 loop spans 15 amino acids.

The J gene is TRBJ1-5, the V gene TRBV7-2; 9 nucleotides match TRBD1. Germline-derived CDR1 and CDR2 are SGHTA and FQGNSA. Germline trimming cut 5 bases from V and 2 bases from J; bases unmatched to any gene: 4. The CDR3 is made up of 15 amino acids. This chain's CDR3 is CASSRGQGGNQPQHF. The CDR3 nucleotides read TGTGCCAGCAGCCGGGGACAGGGTGGCAATCAGCCCCAGCATTTT.

The chain uses TRBV15 and TRBJ2-3, with 9 bases identical to TRBD2. CDR3 length equals 16 residues. Germline assignment: CDR1 LNHNV and CDR2 YYDKDF (reference sequence). The V gene end was trimmed by 0 bases and the J gene end by 4 bases; junction bases not matched to a gene: 5. Here the CDR3 DNA reads TGTGCCACCAGCAGAGATGCGGGGGGGAGGGCAGATACGCAGTATTTT. This translates into CATSRDAGGRADTQYF.

In this sample, this clone turned up once. The chain uses TRBV4-1 and TRBJ2-1, with 9 positions matching TRBD2. Germline CDR1 reads MGHRA; CDR2 reads YSYEKL. The CDR3 extends over 17 amino acids. The ends lost 3 bases at V and 3 bases at J; junction bases unmatched: 9. The CDR3 DNA is TGCGCCAGCAGCCAGGTGGGAGCGGGGGGTCTCTACAATGAGCAGTTCTTC. Encoded protein: CASSQVGAGGLYNEQFF.

This sequence joins TRBV5-6 and TRBJ2-3; the match to TRBD2 covers 11 bases. The CDR3 extends over 16 amino acids. CDR1 and CDR2 from the germline V gene are SGHDT and YYEEEE. Trimming cost V 1 base and J 3 bases; bases outside gene matches: 4. The CDR3 loop reads CASSLTSGRVTDTQYF. In DNA, the CDR3 is TGTGCCAGCAGCTTGACTAGCGGGAGAGTAACAGATACGCAGTATTTT.

This chain links TRBV27 with TRBJ2-5; no reliable D call. The CDR3 loop spans 13 amino acids. Trimming removed 5 bases from V and 7 bases from J, with 14 bases in between. Germline V gives CDR1 MNHEY, CDR2 SMNVEV (reference sequence). CDR3 nucleotide sequence: TGTGCCAGCAGTATAACACAATCGGGGACCCAGTACTTC. Its protein product is CASSITQSGTQYF.

The chain has TRBV6-6 and TRBJ2-2, with a weak D call TRBD2 (6 bases). V shed 6 bases and J shed 2 bases, with 16 bases lying between them. This CDR3 is built from 16 residues. Per the germline V gene, CDR1 is MNHNY and CDR2 is SVGAGI (reference sequence). CDR3: CASRESGSFNTGELFF. CDR3 nucleotide sequence: TGTGCCAGCAGGGAAAGCGGGTCCTTCAACACCGGGGAGCTGTTTTTT.

J is TRBJ2-3 and V is TRBV5-5; TRBD2 agrees at 12 bases. The CDR3 runs 15 residues. With 5 bases clipped from V and 6 bases from J, the junction kept 7 bases outside the gene matches. Germline V CDR1 and CDR2: SGHKS, YYEKEE (reference sequence). DNA for the CDR3: TGTGCCAGCAGTTCGACTAGCGGGAGTCGGGATACGCAGTATTTT. It encodes CASSSTSGSRDTQYF. Full variable domain (remainder filled in from reference TRBV5-5 and TRBJ2-3): DAGVTQSPTHLIKTRGQQVTLRCSPISGHKSVSWYQQVLGQGPQFIFQYYEKEERGRGNFPDRFSARQFPNYSSELNVNALLLGDSALYLCASSSTSGSRDTQYFGPGTRLTVL.